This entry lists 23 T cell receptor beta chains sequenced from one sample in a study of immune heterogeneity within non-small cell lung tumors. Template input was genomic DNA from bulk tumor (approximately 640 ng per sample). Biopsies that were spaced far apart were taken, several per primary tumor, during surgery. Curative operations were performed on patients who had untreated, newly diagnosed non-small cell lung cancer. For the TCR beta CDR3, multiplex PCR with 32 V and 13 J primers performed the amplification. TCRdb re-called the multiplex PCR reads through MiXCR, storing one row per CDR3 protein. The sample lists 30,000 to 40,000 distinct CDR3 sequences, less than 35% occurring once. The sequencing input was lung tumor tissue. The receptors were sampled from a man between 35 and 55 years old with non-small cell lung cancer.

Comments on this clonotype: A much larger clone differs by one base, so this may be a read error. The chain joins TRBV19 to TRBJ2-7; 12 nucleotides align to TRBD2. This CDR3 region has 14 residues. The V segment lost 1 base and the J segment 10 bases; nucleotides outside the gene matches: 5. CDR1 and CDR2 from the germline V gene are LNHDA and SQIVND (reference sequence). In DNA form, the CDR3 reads TGTGCCAGTAGTATAGCTAGCGGGAGGGCCGATCAGTACTTC. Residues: CASSIASGRADQYF.

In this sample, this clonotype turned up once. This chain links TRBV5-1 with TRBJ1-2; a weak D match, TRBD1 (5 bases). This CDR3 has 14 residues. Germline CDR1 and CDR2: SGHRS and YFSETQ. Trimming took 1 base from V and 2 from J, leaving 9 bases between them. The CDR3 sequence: CASSLTGTNYGYTF. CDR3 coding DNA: TGCGCCAGCAGCTTGACAGGAACGAACTATGGCTACACCTTC.

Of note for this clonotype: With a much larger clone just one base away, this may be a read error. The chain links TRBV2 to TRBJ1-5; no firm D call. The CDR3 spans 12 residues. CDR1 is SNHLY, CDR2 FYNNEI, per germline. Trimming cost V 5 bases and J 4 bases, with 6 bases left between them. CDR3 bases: TGTGCCAGCAGTCAGCGGAATCAGCCCCAGCATTTT. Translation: CASSQRNQPQHF.

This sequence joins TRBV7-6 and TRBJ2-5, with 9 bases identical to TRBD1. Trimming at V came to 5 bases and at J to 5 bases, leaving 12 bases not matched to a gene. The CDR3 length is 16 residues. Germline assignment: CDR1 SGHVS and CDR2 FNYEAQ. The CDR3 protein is CASSLTGQGVWETQYF. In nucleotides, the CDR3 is TGTGCCAGCAGCCTAACGGGACAGGGTGTTTGGGAGACCCAGTACTTC.

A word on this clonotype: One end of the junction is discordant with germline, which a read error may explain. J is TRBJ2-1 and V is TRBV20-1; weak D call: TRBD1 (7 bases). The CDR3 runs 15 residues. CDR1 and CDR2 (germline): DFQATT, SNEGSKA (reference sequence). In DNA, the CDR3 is TGCAGTGCTAGAGATAGGAGGGGGCTGGTGGATGAGAAGTTCTTC. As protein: CSARDRRGLVDEKFF.

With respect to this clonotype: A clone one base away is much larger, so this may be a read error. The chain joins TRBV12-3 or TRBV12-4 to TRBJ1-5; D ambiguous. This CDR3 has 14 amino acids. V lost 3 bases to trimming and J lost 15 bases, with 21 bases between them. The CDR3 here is CASSLGRQVVTRHF. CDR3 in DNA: TGTGCCAGCAGTTTGGGCCGTCAGGTGGTGACCCGGCATTTT.

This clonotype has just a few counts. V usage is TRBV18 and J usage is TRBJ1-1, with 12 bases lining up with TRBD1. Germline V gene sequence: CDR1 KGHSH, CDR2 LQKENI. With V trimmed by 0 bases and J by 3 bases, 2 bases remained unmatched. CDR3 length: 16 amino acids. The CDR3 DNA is TGTGCCAGCTCACCACCGGGACAGGGGGCTTACACTGAAGCTTTCTTT. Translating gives CASSPPGQGAYTEAFF.

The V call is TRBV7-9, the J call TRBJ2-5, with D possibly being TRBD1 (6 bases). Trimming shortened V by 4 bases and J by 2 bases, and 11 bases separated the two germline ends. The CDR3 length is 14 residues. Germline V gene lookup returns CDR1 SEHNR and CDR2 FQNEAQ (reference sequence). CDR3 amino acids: CASSSGQPQETQYF. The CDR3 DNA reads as TGTGCCAGCAGCTCCGGACAGCCACAAGAGACCCAGTACTTC. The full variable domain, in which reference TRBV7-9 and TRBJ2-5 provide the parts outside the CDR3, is DTGVSQNPRHKITKRGQNVTFRCDPISEHNRLYWYRQTLGQGPEFLTYFQNEAQLEKSRLLSDRFSAERPKGSFSTLEIQRTEQGDSAMYLCASSSGQPQETQYFGPGTRLLVL.

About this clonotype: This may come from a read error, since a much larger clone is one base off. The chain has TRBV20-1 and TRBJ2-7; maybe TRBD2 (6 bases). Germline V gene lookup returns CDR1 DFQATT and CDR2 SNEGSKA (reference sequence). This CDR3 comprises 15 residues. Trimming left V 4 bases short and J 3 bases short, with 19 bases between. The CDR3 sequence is CSAIDLSGDIYEQYF. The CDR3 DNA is TGCAGTGCTATAGACCTTAGCGGCGACATCTACGAGCAGTACTTC.

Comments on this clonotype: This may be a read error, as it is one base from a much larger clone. CDR3 nucleotide sequence: TGCAGTGCTAGCAGGGGTGGGGGCAACAACGAGCAGTACTTC. This sequence encodes CSASRGGGNNEQYF. This rearrangement joins TRBV20-1 to TRBJ2-7, with D possibly matching TRBD1 (6 bases). CDR1 and CDR2 (germline): DFQATT, SNEGSKA (reference sequence). This CDR3 contains 14 residues. Trimming stripped 3 bases from V and 5 bases from J, with 17 bases between.

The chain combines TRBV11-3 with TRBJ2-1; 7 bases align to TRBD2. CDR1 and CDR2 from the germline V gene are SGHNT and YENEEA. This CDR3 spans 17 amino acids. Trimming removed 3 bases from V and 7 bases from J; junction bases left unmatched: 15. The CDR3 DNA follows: TGTGCCAGCAGCTTCCAAAAACACATGGGGAGGGGAAATGAGCAGTTCTTC. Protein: CASSFQKHMGRGNEQFF. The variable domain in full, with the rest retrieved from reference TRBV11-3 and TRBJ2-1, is EAGVVQSPRYKIIEKKQPVAFWCNPISGHNTLYWYLQNLGQGPELLIRYENEEAVDDSQLPKDRFSAERLKGVDSTLKIQPAELGDSAVYLCASSFQKHMGRGNEQFFGPGTRLTVL.

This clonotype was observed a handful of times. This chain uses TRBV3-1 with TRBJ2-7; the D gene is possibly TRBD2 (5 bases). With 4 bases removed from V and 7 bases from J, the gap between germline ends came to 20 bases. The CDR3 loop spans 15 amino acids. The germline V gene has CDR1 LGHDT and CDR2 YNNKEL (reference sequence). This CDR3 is CASSREGRSSEEQYF. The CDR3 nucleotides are TGTGCCAGCAGCCGCGAGGGAAGGAGCTCGGAAGAGCAGTACTTC.

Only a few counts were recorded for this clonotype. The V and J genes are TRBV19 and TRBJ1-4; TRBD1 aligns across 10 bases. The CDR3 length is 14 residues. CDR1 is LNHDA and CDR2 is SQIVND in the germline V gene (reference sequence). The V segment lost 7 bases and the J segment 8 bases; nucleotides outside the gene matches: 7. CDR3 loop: CASTRGTGVEKLFF. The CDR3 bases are TGTGCCAGTACTAGGGGGACAGGGGTGGAAAAACTGTTTTTT. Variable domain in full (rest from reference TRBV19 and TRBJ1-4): DGGITQSPKYLFRKEGQNVTLSCEQNLNHDAMYWYRQDPGQGLRLIYYSQIVNDFQKGDIAEGYSVSREKKESFPLTVTSAQKNPTAFYLCASTRGTGVEKLFFGSGTQLSVL.

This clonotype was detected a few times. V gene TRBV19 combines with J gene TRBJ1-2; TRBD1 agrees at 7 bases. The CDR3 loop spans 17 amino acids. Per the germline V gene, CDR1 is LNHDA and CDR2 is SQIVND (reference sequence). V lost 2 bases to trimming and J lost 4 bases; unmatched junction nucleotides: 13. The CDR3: CASSISPLRGSSYGYTF. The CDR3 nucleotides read TGTGCCAGTAGTATATCCCCCCTCAGGGGGTCTAGCTATGGCTACACCTTC.

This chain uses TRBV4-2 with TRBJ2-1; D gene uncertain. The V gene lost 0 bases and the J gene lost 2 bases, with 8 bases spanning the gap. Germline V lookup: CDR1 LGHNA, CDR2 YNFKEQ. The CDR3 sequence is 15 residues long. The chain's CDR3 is CASSQDTRTYNEQFF. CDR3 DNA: TGTGCCAGCAGCCAAGATACGAGAACCTACAATGAGCAGTTCTTC.

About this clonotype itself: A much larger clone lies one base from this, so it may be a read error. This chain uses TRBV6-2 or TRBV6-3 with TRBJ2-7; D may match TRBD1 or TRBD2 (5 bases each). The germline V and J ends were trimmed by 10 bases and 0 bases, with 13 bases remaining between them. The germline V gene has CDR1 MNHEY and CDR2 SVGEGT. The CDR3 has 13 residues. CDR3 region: CANRSGTSYEQYF. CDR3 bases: TGTGCCAACAGATCCGGGACCTCCTACGAGCAGTACTTC.

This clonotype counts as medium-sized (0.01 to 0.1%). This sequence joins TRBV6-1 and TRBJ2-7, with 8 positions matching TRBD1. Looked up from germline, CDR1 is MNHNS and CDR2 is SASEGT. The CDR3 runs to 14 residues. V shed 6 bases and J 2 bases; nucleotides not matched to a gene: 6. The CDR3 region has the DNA TGTGCCAGCAGATCGGACAGGGTTACCTACGAGCAGTACTTC. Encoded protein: CASRSDRVTYEQYF.

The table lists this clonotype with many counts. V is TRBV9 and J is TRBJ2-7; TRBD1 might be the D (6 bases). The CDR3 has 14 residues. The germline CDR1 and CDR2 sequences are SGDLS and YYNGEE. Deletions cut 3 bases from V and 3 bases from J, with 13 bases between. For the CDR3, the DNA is TGTGCCAGCAGCGGGGGGACACCAGGCTACGAGCAGTACTTC. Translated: CASSGGTPGYEQYF.

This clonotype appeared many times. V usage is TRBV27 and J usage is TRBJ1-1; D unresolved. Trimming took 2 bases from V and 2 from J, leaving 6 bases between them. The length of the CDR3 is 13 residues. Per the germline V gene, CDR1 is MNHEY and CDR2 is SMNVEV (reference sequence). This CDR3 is CASSLRENTEAFF. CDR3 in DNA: TGTGCCAGCAGTTTAAGGGAAAACACTGAAGCTTTCTTT.

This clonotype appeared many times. The CDR3 bases are TGTGCCAGTAGGTGGGACAGCGATAATGAAAAACTGTTTTTT. This translates into CASRWDSDNEKLFF. This chain links TRBV19 with TRBJ1-4; TRBD1 agrees at 7 bases. J was trimmed by 4 bases and V by 6 bases; bases with no gene match: 5. The germline V gene encodes CDR1 LNHDA and CDR2 SQIVND (reference sequence). The CDR3 is 14 residues long.

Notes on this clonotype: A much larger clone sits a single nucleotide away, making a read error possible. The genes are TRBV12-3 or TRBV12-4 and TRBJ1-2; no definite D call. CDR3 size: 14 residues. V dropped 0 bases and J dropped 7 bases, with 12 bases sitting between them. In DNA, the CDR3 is TGTGCCAGCAGTTTAGCTTATAATGAGGGTGGCTACACCTTC. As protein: CASSLAYNEGGYTF.

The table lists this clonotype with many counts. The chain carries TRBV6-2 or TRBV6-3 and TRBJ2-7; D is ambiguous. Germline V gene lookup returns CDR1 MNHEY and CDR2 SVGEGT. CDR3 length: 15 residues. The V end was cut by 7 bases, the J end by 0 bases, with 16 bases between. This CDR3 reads CASNDPMLLSYEQYF. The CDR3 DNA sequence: TGTGCCAGCAATGACCCCATGCTTCTCTCCTACGAGCAGTACTTC.

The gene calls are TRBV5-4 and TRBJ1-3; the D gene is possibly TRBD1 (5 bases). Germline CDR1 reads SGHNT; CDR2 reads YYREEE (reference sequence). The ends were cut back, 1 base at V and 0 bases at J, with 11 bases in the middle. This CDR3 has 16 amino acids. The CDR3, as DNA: TGTGCCAGCAGCTTGAACGGGGCCTTCTCTGGAAACACCATATATTTT. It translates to CASSLNGAFSGNTIYF.